The 22 T cell receptor beta chains below all came from one sample that was sequenced in a study of PD-L1 blockade in urothelial cancer. Measured with immunoSEQ multiplex PCR; TCRdb has only the in-frame clones, and not every one. The sample consists of 60,000 or so clones, 81% of them appearing once. Time point denoted: pretreatment peripheral blood. The sample in question was PBMCs, obtained around atezolizumab (anti-PD-L1) treatment. These receptors originate from a man between 70 and 80 years old with urothelial cancer.

The rearrangement links TRBV5-1 to TRBJ1-2; 10 nucleotides line up with TRBD1. This CDR3 is built from 14 residues. Germline V gives CDR1 SGHRS, CDR2 YFSETQ. Trimming cost V 0 bases and J 8 bases; bases outside gene matches: 4. The CDR3: CASSLAQGQGGYTF. CDR3 in DNA: TGCGCCAGCAGCTTGGCCCAGGGACAGGGGGGCTACACCTTC.

This clone has more than one count but fewer than ten. The chain links TRBV27 to TRBJ1-1; 8 nucleotides match TRBD1. J lost 4 bases, V lost 6 bases, and 13 bases had no gene match. Per germline, CDR1 MNHEY and CDR2 SMNVEV (reference sequence). The CDR3 sequence is 16 residues long. The CDR3 DNA reads as TGTGCCAGCAGAATTACAGGGGGGCCGAGTGGCACTGAAGCTTTCTTT. Translating gives CASRITGGPSGTEAFF.

This chain joins TRBV14 and TRBJ1-1; perhaps TRBD1 as D (6 bases). V lost 5 bases, J lost 9 bases, and 19 bases lay in between. Germline lookup yields CDR1 SGHDN and CDR2 FVKESK. The CDR3 extends over 14 amino acids. CDR3 amino acids: CASSRPTGSGQAFF. The CDR3 DNA sequence: TGTGCCAGCAGCAGGCCCACAGGGTCGGGGCAAGCTTTCTTT.

This sequence joins TRBV18 and TRBJ2-7, with 11 positions matching TRBD2. CDR3 size: 14 residues. Germline V gene data show CDR1 as KGHSH and CDR2 as LQKENI. Unmatched junction bases numbered 4, after V lost 5 bases and J lost 4 bases. DNA of the CDR3: TGTGCCAGCTCATCTACTAGCGGGAGTTACGAGCAGTACTTC. Translation gives CASSSTSGSYEQYF.

This clone has only a few counts. The rearrangement joins TRBV10-1 to TRBJ2-2, with a weak D call TRBD2 (6 bases). V gave up 9 bases and J gave up 6 bases, with 17 bases separating them. This CDR3 comprises 14 residues. Germline V gene sequence: CDR1 WNHNN, CDR2 SYGVQD (reference sequence). This chain's CDR3 is CASSGTLTAGELFF. As DNA, the CDR3 is TGCGCCAGTTCCGGGACTTTGACAGCCGGGGAGCTGTTTTTT.

This clone showed up just a few times. The chain joins TRBV9 to TRBJ2-1, with TRBD2 matching 10 bases. CDR1 is SGDLS, CDR2 YYNGEE, per germline. Trimming took 3 bases from V and 5 from J; bases not matched to a gene: 5. The CDR3 has 15 residues. The CDR3 coding sequence is TGTGCCAGCAGCGCCCTAGCGGGAGATAACAATGAGCAGTTCTTC. It is translated as CASSALAGDNNEQFF.

V gene TRBV14 combines with J gene TRBJ1-2; no firm D call. Trimming took off 0 bases at V and 6 bases at J, with 8 bases between the two ends. Germline V gene lookup returns CDR1 SGHDN and CDR2 FVKESK. The CDR3 sequence is 13 residues long. CDR3 residues: CASSQDLVDGYTF. The CDR3 DNA is TGTGCCAGCAGCCAAGATTTGGTAGATGGCTACACCTTC.

The rearrangement uses TRBV28 and TRBJ2-1, with D perhaps matching TRBD2 (6 bases). This CDR3 is 14 amino acids long. Per the germline V gene, CDR1 is MDHEN and CDR2 is SYDVKM. V dropped 6 bases and J dropped 8 bases, with 17 bases sitting between them. The CDR3 DNA reads as TGTGCCAGCAGCCCCGGGACTGGATGGGATGAGCAGTTCTTC. Protein sequence: CASSPGTGWDEQFF.

The chain recombines TRBV14 with TRBJ1-2, with a weak D call TRBD1 (5 bases). CDR1 is SGHDN and CDR2 is FVKESK in the germline V gene. There are 14 residues in the CDR3. Trimming pared 4 bases from V and 4 bases from J, leaving 13 bases between. The DNA for the CDR3 is TGTGCCAGCAGCCCCTCGACAGATATCTATGGCTACACCTTC. Amino acid sequence: CASSPSTDIYGYTF. Full variable domain (remainder filled in from reference TRBV14 and TRBJ1-2): EAGVTQFPSHSVIEKGQTVTLRCDPISGHDNLYWYRRVMGKEIKFLLHFVKESKQDESGMPNNRFLAERTGGTYSTLKVQPAELEDSGVYFCASSPSTDIYGYTFGSGTRLTVV.

The gene calls are TRBV6-4 and TRBJ1-1, with D uncertain. This CDR3 has 12 amino acids. The V and J ends lost 2 bases and 10 bases respectively, with 11 bases between them. Germline CDR1 reads MRHNA; CDR2 reads SNTAGT. CDR3 amino acids: CASSDGPGTAFF. CDR3 in DNA: TGTGCCAGCAGTGACGGGCCCGGTACAGCTTTCTTT.

The rearrangement links TRBV9 to TRBJ2-7; possible D gene TRBD1, 5 bases. Germline CDR1 is SGDLS and CDR2 is YYNGEE. V shed 4 bases and J shed 0 bases, with 17 bases lying between them. The CDR3 contains 16 residues. Written as DNA, the CDR3 is TGTGCCAGCAGCAGGAACACAGGTGCCGCCTCCTACGAGCAGTACTTC. This gives the protein CASSRNTGAASYEQYF.

The chain employs TRBV9 and TRBJ1-2; unclear D gene. This CDR3 spans 13 amino acids. Trimming took off 0 bases at V and 4 bases at J, with 7 bases between the two ends. Germline values: CDR1 SGDLS, CDR2 YYNGEE. CDR3 region: CASSVAQFYGYTF. The CDR3 coding sequence is TGTGCCAGCAGCGTAGCACAGTTCTATGGCTACACCTTC.

The CDR3 loop is CASSSRSGGETQYF. The CDR3 DNA is TGTGCCAGCAGCTCCAGGTCCGGGGGAGAGACCCAGTACTTC. The chain couples TRBV5-4 to TRBJ2-5; possible D gene TRBD2, 6 bases. The CDR3 totals 14 residues. Germline V gene data show CDR1 as SGHNT and CDR2 as YYREEE (reference sequence). The V end lost 3 bases, the J end lost 4 bases, and 13 bases lay between the germline ends.

The chain employs TRBV7-2 and TRBJ2-3; 9 bases line up with TRBD2. Looked up from germline, CDR1 is SGHTA and CDR2 is FQGNSA. V shed 0 bases, J shed 4 bases, and the junction held 5 bases outside the gene matches. This CDR3 spans 16 amino acids. CDR3 protein: CASSLAIAGAADTQYF. CDR3 coding DNA: TGTGCCAGCAGCTTAGCAATAGCGGGAGCAGCAGATACGCAGTATTTT.

V gene TRBV9 combines with J gene TRBJ2-1; 7 bases fit TRBD2. Germline CDR1 reads SGDLS; CDR2 reads YYNGEE. Trimming at V came to 3 bases and at J to 5 bases, leaving 2 bases not matched to a gene. The CDR3 sequence is 13 residues long. Here the CDR3 reads CASSGLADNEQFF. The DNA for the CDR3 is TGTGCCAGCAGCGGACTAGCCGACAATGAGCAGTTCTTC.

The chain uses TRBV19 and TRBJ2-7; 8 nucleotides match TRBD2. Germline lookup yields CDR1 LNHDA and CDR2 SQIVND (reference sequence). The CDR3 is made up of 16 amino acids. J lost 1 base, V lost 2 bases, and 7 bases had no gene match. The CDR3 coding sequence is TGTGCCAGTAGTATATCCGGGGGGGGAGTTTCCTACGAGCAGTACTTC. The encoded protein is CASSISGGGVSYEQYF.

This clone turned up a few times. The chain uses TRBV30 and TRBJ1-1; 8 bases map to TRBD1. Germline V CDR1 and CDR2: GTSNPN, SVGIG (reference sequence). V was pared by 5 bases and J by 1 base, with 3 bases of the junction left unmatched. CDR3 size: 13 residues. The CDR3 loop reads CAWQGQENTEAFF. The CDR3, as DNA: TGTGCCTGGCAGGGACAGGAGAACACTGAAGCTTTCTTT.

The gene calls are TRBV19 and TRBJ2-1; D remains ambiguous. Germline CDR1 LNHDA, CDR2 SQIVND (reference sequence). V was clipped by 5 bases and J by 0 bases, with 14 bases between them. The CDR3 runs to 16 residues. CDR3 sequence (DNA): TGTGCCAGTAGTCCCCCCGGAGCGCGCTCCTACAATGAGCAGTTCTTC. This encodes CASSPPGARSYNEQFF. The full variable domain, completed using reference TRBV19 and TRBJ2-1, is DGGITQSPKYLFRKEGQNVTLSCEQNLNHDAMYWYRQDPGQGLRLIYYSQIVNDFQKGDIAEGYSVSREKKESFPLTVTSAQKNPTAFYLCASSPPGARSYNEQFFGPGTRLTVL.

The chain recombines TRBV7-9 with TRBJ1-2; 9 bases match TRBD1. Germline CDR1 is SEHNR and CDR2 is FQNEAQ (reference sequence). The CDR3 has 13 amino acids. V was pared by 5 bases and J by 8 bases, with 6 bases of the junction left unmatched. The CDR3 region has the DNA TGTGCCAGCAGCATACAGGGGGCGCGGGGCTACACCTTC. It is translated as CASSIQGARGYTF.

The rearrangement joins TRBV6-6 to TRBJ2-1; 9 bases align to TRBD2. The CDR3 contains 15 residues. Trimming at V came to 6 bases and at J to 4 bases, leaving 7 bases not matched to a gene. In germline, CDR1 is MNHNY, CDR2 SVGAGI (reference sequence). CDR3 sequence reads: CASRPNLAGYNEQFF. CDR3 DNA sequence: TGTGCCAGCAGACCTAATCTAGCGGGGTACAATGAGCAGTTCTTC.

The chain combines TRBV7-6 with TRBJ2-7, with TRBD1 as a possible D gene (6 bases). The CDR3 length is 16 residues. The V and J ends lost 6 bases and 0 bases respectively, with 18 bases between them. Per germline, CDR1 SGHVS and CDR2 FNYEAQ. This chain's CDR3 is CASSSSRGRSSYEQYF. As DNA, the CDR3 is TGTGCCAGCAGTTCCAGTAGGGGGAGATCCTCCTACGAGCAGTACTTC.

The CDR3 spells CASSFRQGAFTEKLFF. The CDR3 nucleotides read TGTGCCAGCAGCTTCAGACAGGGGGCGTTTACTGAAAAACTGTTTTTT. The chain has TRBV5-6 and TRBJ1-4; 10 nucleotides align to TRBD1. Per the germline V gene, CDR1 is SGHDT and CDR2 is YYEEEE. The CDR3 is 16 amino acids. The V and J ends lost 2 bases and 7 bases, in that order; junction bases with no gene match: 8.